There are many counts of the clone carrying this T cell receptor beta chain. Its antigen is currently unknown. This sample stems from a study of identical twins. One entry per CDR3 protein, called by TCRdb with MiXCR from the 5' RACE reads. Of 700,000 or so distinct CDR3 sequences in the sample, 8.6% were seen once. The germline V gene encodes CDR1 SGHRS and CDR2 YFSETQ. Trimming took off 0 bases at V and 5 bases at J, with 14 bases between the two ends. The CDR3 length is 15 residues. Findings and caveats of the study: Surplus twin overlap in beta out-of-frame sequences was less pronounced. For cord blood, abundant beta clonotypes had fewer insertions, unlike memory repertoires, which showed none. Conclusions were drawn cross-sectionally by statistical analysis, without following the same donors.

Everyone who gave samples was a healthy Caucasian. This sample also appeared in a second study, on yellow fever vaccine responses in identical twins.

Sequencing was carried out using PBMCs. This TCR was sampled from a woman aged 18-29 years in good health. The J gene is TRBJ2-5, the V gene TRBV5-1, with unresolved D. The CDR3 protein is CASSLAQSQGETQYF. The CDR3 bases are TGCGCCAGCAGCTTGGCACAGTCCCAAGGGGAGACCCAGTACTTC.